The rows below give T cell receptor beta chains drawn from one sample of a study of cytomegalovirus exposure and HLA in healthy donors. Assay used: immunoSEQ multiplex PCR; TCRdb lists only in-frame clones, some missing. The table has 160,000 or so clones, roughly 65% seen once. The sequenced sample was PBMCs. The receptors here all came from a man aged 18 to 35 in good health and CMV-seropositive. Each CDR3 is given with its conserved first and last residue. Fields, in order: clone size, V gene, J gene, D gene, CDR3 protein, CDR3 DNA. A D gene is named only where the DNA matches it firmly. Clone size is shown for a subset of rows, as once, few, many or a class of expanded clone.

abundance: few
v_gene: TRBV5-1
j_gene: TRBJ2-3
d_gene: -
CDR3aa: CASSLASTDTQYF
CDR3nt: TGCGCCAGCAGCTTGGCGAGCACAGATACGCAGTATTTT

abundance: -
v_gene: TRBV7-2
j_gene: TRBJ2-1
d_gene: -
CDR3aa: CASSLQSSEHEQFF
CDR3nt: TGTGCCAGCAGCTTACAGTCTTCGGAGCATGAGCAGTTCTTC

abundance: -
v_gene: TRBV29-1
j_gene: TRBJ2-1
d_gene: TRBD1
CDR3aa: CSVPPGQVNNEQFF
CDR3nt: TGCAGCGTTCCTCCCGGACAGGTCAACAATGAGCAGTTCTTC

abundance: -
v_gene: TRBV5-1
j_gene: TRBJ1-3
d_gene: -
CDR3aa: CASSLVGALGGNTIYF
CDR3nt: TGCGCCAGCAGCTTGGTTGGGGCCTTGGGAGGAAACACCATATATTTT

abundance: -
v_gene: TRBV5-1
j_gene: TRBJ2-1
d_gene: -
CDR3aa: CASSLAGGGYNEQFF
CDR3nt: TGCGCCAGCAGCTTGGCCGGGGGAGGCTACAATGAGCAGTTCTTC

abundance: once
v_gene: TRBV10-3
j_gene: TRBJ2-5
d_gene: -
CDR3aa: CAISPRPLDSETQYF
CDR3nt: TGTGCCATCAGCCCCAGACCCCTAGATTCAGAGACCCAGTACTTC

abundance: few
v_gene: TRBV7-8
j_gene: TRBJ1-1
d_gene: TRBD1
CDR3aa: CASRGTGSTEAFF
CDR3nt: TGTGCCAGTAGGGGGACAGGGTCCACTGAAGCTTTCTTT

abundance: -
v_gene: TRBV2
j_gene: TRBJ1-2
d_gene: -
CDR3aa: CASSDPGGAGNWARYTF
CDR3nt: TGTGCCAGCAGTGACCCCGGGGGGGCAGGGAATTGGGCCCGCTACACCTTC

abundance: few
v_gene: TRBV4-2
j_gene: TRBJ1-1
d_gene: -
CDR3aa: CASSPGWTDLNTEAFF
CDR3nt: TGTGCCAGCAGCCCCGGATGGACAGACCTGAACACTGAAGCTTTCTTT

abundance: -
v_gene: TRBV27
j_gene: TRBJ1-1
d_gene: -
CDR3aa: CASRLTGRGIPEAFF
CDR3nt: TGTGCCAGCAGACTCACAGGACGGGGGATCCCTGAAGCTTTCTTT

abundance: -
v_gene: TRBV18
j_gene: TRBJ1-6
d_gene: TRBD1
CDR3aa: CASSPPTGGAYNSPLHF
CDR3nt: TGTGCCAGCTCACCACCGACAGGGGGGGCCTATAATTCACCCCTCCACTTT

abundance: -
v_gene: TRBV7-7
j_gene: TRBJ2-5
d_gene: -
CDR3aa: CASSYTTQDCFQETQYF
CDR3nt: TGTGCTAGCAGCTACACTACCCAGGACTGTTTTCAAGAGACCCAGTACTTC

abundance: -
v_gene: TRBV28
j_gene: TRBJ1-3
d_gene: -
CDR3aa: CASSSTGSGNTIYF
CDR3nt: TGTGCCAGCAGTTCTACCGGCTCTGGAAACACCATATATTTT

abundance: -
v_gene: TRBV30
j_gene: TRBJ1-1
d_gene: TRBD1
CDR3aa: CAWGTGISEAFF
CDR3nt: TGTGCCTGGGGGACAGGGATAAGTGAAGCTTTCTTT

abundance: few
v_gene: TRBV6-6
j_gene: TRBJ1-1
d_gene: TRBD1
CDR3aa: CASSYGGTAEAFF
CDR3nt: TGTGCCAGCAGTTACGGTGGGACAGCTGAAGCTTTCTTT

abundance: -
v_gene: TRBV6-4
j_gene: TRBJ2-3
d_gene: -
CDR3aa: CASSQNAATDTQYF
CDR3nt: TGTGCCAGCAGCCAGAACGCGGCTACAGATACGCAGTATTTT

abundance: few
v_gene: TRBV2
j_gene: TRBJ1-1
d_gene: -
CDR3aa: CASTGPPRNTEAFF
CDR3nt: TGTGCCAGCACGGGTCCTCCCCGAAACACTGAAGCTTTCTTT

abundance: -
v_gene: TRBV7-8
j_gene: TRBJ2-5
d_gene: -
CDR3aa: CASRPPSAGQETQYF
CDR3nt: TGTGCCAGCAGGCCACCCTCCGCGGGGCAAGAGACCCAGTACTTC

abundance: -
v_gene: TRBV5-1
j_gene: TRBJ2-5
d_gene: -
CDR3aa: CASSRQQETQYF
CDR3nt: TGCGCCAGCAGCCGACAGCAAGAGACCCAGTACTTC

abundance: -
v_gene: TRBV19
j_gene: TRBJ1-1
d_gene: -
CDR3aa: CASSSQVNTEAFF
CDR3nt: TGTGCCAGTAGTTCTCAGGTTAACACTGAAGCTTTCTTT

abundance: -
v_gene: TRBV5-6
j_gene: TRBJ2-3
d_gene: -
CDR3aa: CASSPGRTDTQYF
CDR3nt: TGTGCCAGCAGCCCGGGTCGCACAGATACGCAGTATTTT

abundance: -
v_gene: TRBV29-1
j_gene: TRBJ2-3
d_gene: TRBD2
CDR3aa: CSVEEETSGSSTQYF
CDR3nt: TGCAGCGTTGAAGAAGAGACTAGCGGGAGTAGTACGCAGTATTTT

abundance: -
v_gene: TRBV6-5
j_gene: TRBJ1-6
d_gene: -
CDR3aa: CASQGNNSPLHF
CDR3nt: TGTGCCAGCCAGGGGAATAATTCACCCCTCCACTTT

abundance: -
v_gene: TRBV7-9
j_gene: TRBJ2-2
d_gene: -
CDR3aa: CASTPTVGDTGELFF
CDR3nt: TGTGCCAGCACTCCAACGGTAGGGGACACCGGGGAGCTGTTTTTT

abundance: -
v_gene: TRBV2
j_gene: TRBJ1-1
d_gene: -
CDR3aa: CASSGRQVGTEAFF
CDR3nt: TGTGCCAGCAGTGGAAGGCAGGTTGGCACTGAAGCTTTCTTT

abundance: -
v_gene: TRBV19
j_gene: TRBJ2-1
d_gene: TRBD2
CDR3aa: CATGLANYNEQFF
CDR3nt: TGTGCCACGGGACTAGCGAACTACAATGAGCAGTTCTTC

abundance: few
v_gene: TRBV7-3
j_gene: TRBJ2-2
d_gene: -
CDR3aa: CASSSPGSGELFF
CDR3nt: TGTGCCAGCAGCTCGCCAGGGTCCGGGGAGCTGTTTTTT

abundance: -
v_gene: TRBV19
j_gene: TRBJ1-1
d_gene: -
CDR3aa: CASTQGYTEAFF
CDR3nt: TGTGCCAGTACACAGGGATACACTGAAGCTTTCTTT